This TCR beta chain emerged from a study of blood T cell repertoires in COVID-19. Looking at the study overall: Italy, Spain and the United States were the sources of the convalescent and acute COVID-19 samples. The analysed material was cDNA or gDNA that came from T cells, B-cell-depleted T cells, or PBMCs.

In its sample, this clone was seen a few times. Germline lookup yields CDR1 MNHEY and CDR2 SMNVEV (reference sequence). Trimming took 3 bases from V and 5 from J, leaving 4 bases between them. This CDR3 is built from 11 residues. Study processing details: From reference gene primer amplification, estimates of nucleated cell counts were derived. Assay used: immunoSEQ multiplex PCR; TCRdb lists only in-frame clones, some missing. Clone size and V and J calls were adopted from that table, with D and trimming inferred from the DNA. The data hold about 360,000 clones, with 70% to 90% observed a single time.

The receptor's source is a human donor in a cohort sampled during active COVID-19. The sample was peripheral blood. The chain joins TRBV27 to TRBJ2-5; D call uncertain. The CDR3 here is CASSLQETQYF. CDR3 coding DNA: TGTGCCAGCAGTTTGCAGGAGACCCAGTACTTC.